This T cell receptor (beta chain) was documented in a study of cytomegalovirus exposure and HLA in healthy donors. Study-wide results and caveats: There were some public TCRs occurring in many donors, but most TCR sequences were rare.

Regarding this clone: What it recognizes is unknown.

The PCR contained 60 Vbeta and 13 Jbeta primers. TCRdb's copy holds only in-frame clones and misses some; the assay was immunoSEQ multiplex PCR. Of some 150,000 clones in the sample, approximately 79% were seen once. The source of this sequence is a man aged 50 or older in good health and CMV-seropositive. The specimen was PBMCs.

The CDR3 sequence is CASSSRQGWDSNQPQHF. Written as DNA, the CDR3 is TGTGCCAGCAGCTCCCGACAGGGATGGGATAGCAATCAGCCCCAGCATTTT. V usage is TRBV5-6 and J usage is TRBJ1-5; TRBD1 matches 7 bases. CDR1 and CDR2 from the germline V gene are SGHDT and YYEEEE. CDR3 length: 17 amino acids. With V trimmed by 3 bases and J by 0 bases, 9 bases remained unmatched. The full variable domain, its missing parts supplied by reference TRBV5-6 and TRBJ1-5, is DAGVTQSPTHLIKTRGQQVTLRCSPKSGHDTVSWYQQALGQGPQFIFQYYEEEERQRGNFPDRFSGHQFPNYSSELNVNALLLGDSALYLCASSSRQGWDSNQPQHFGDGTRLSIL.